This T cell receptor beta chain was obtained from a study of cytomegalovirus exposure and HLA in healthy donors. The study's findings and limits: Evidence from a later analysis indicated that most CMV-associated TCR beta chains looked HLA-restricted. TCR beta sequences reportedly predicted most subjects' HLA-A and HLA-B alleles accurately. Analysis performed later showed TCR beta chains linked to HLA being more clonally expanded than equally common others.

The V gene lost 1 base and the J gene lost 3 bases, with 6 bases spanning the gap. Germline V gene lookup returns CDR1 SGHVS and CDR2 FQNEAQ. This CDR3 is built from 13 residues. The sample holds a few counts of this clone. Antigen unknown. The study ran its PCR with 60 Vbeta and 13 Jbeta primers. The assay was immunoSEQ multiplex PCR, and TCRdb's table has in-frame clones only and misses some. This repertoire shows some 150,000 clones, 78% found once; its top ten account for less than 3.5%. The TCR was taken from a man in his forties in good health and CMV-seropositive. The sequenced sample was PBMCs. The chain uses TRBV7-8 and TRBJ1-1; weak D call: TRBD1 (6 bases). CDR3 nucleotides: TGTGCCAGCAGCTTAGACAGGGACACTGAAGCTTTCTTT. This translates into CASSLDRDTEAFF.